This T cell receptor beta chain derives from a study of shared clonotypes between healthy human individuals. This table comes from immunoSEQ multiplex PCR, and its TCRdb copy is limited to in-frame clones, with some not included. The sample carries hundreds of thousands of clones, approximately 79% recorded once. Study results and caveats: In the sorted subsets, rarefaction showed sequencing was incomplete despite large depth. Shared across several donors were 4% to 6% of the naive CD4 clonotypes. Generation of non-shared clonotypes was less probable than generation of clonotypes shared by all four donors.

A word on this clone: The antigen is not known.

Germline V lookup: CDR1 SEHNR, CDR2 FQNEAQ (reference sequence). This CDR3 region has 13 residues. V lost 7 bases, J lost 0 bases, and 8 bases lay in between. The sequenced sample consisted of memory CD4+ T cells sorted from blood. As to subset: CD45RA-negative fraction. The receptor was isolated from a woman in her 30s in good health. The rearrangement uses TRBV7-9 and TRBJ2-3, with D maybe TRBD2 (5 bases). The CDR3 DNA is TGTGCCAGCATAGGCGGGAGCACAGATACGCAGTATTTT. Translation: CASIGGSTDTQYF. The entire variable domain, with the rest obtained from reference TRBV7-9 and TRBJ2-3, is as follows: DTGVSQNPRHKITKRGQNVTFRCDPISEHNRLYWYRQTLGQGPEFLTYFQNEAQLEKSRLLSDRFSAERPKGSFSTLEIQRTEQGDSAMYLCASIGGSTDTQYFGPGTRLTVL.